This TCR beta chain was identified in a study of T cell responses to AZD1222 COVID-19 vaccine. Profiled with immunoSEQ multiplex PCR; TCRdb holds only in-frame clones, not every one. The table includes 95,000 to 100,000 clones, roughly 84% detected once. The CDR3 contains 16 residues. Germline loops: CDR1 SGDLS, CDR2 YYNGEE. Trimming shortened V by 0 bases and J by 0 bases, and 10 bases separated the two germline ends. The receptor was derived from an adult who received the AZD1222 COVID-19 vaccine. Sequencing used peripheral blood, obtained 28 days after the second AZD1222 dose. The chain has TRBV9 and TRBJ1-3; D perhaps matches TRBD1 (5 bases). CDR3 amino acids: CASSVADSFSGNTIYF. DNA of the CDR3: TGTGCCAGCAGCGTAGCTGACAGTTTCTCTGGAAACACCATATATTTT.